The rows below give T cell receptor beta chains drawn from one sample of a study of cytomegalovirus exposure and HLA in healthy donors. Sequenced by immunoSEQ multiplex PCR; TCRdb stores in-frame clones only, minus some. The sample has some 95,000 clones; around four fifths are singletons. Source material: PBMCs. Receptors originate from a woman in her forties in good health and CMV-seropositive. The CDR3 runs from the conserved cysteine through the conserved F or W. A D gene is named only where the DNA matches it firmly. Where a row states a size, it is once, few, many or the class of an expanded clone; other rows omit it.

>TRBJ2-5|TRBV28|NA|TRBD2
TGTGCCAGCAGTTCAGCCGGGACTAGCGGCACGGAGACCCAGTACTTC
CASSSAGTSGTETQYF
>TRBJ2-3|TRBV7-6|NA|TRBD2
TGTGCCAGCAGCTTGGGACTAGCGGGAGATACAGATACGCAGTATTTT
CASSLGLAGDTDTQYF
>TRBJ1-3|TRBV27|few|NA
TGTGCCAGCAGGGACAGTGGAAACACCATATATTTT
CASRDSGNTIYF
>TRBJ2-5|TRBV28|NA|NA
TGTGCCAGCAGTTTAAGACCAGGGGCGACTCAAGAGACCCAGTACTTC
CASSLRPGATQETQYF
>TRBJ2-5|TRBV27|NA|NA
TGTGCCAGCAGTCTCGGGACAACCAGCCAAGAGACCCAGTACTTC
CASSLGTTSQETQYF
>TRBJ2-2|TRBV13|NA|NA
TGTGCCTCAGGCACGGGGACCGGGGAGCTGTTTTTT
CASGTGTGELFF
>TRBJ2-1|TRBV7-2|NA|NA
TGTGCCAGCAGCTCCGGGGTAGCGTTTTACAATGAGCAGTTCTTC
CASSSGVAFYNEQFF
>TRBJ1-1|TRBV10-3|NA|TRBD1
TGTGCCATCAGTGAGTCGTCAGGGGGCACTGAAGCTTTCTTT
CAISESSGGTEAFF
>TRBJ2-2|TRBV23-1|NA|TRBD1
TGCGCCAGCAGTCATGCCGGGACAGGGGCGAACACCGGGGAGCTGTTTTTT
CASSHAGTGANTGELFF
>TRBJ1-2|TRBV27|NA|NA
TGTGCCAGCAGTTTAAGGGGTGATGGCTACACCTTC
CASSLRGDGYTF
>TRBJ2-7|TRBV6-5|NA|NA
TGTGCCAGCAGTTACTCGAGAGCGGGTCCCTACGAGCAGTACTTC
CASSYSRAGPYEQYF